This T cell receptor beta chain was recorded in a study of lymphopenia after photon versus proton radiotherapy. Study conclusions and caveats: Oligoclonal CD8+ Temra expansion after nadir drove photon patients' diversity drop. Authors raise, but do not show, better survival with proton therapy. Photon-treated patients lost naive T cells and TCR diversity; proton-treated stayed stable. A bigger post-nadir fall in TCR diversity correlated inversely with survival time in deceased patients.

The CDR3 length is 16 residues. Trimming at V came to 4 bases and at J to 5 bases, leaving 16 bases not matched to a gene. Germline values: CDR1 GTSNPN, CDR2 SVGIG (reference sequence). As to this clone: Its antigen remains unknown.

TCRdb's copy holds only in-frame clones and misses some; the assay was immunoSEQ multiplex PCR. The sample holds about 50,000 clones, roughly 90% seen once. The clonotype originates from a middle-aged woman with cholangiocarcinoma. V usage is TRBV30 and J usage is TRBJ2-7; 8 bases map to TRBD1. The specimen was peripheral blood, collected from a patient treated with photon-based radiotherapy. The CDR3 bases are TGTGCCTGGACCCGAGCCGTTCGGACAGGGAAGGACGAGCAGTACTTC. As protein: CAWTRAVRTGKDEQYF.